This T cell receptor beta chain derives from a study of post-analysis software for immune sequencing data. Germline V lookup: CDR1 SGHRS, CDR2 YFSETQ. V gave up 1 base and J gave up 2 bases; unmatched junction bases: 7. The CDR3 has 17 amino acids. The study's findings and limits: Comparison of patients with controls showed four or five TRBV segments more frequent in patients, TRBV5-6, TRBV5-1 and TRBV20-1 among them.

This clonotype was seen only a few times. Its antigen remains unidentified. Included in the TCR beta cDNA libraries were unique molecular identifiers. Using its own MiXCR run on the PCR reads, TCRdb lists one record per CDR3 protein. The sample holds 450,000 to 650,000 distinct CDR3 sequences, about 44% seen once. The receptor comes from a girl aged 10-17 years with multiple sclerosis. The chain combines TRBV5-1 with TRBJ2-1, with 9 bases lining up with TRBD1. The sample consisted of blood. CDR3 region: CASSLIPGQGAYNEQFF. CDR3 nucleotide sequence: TGCGCCAGCAGCTTGATCCCGGGACAGGGAGCCTACAATGAGCAGTTCTTC.